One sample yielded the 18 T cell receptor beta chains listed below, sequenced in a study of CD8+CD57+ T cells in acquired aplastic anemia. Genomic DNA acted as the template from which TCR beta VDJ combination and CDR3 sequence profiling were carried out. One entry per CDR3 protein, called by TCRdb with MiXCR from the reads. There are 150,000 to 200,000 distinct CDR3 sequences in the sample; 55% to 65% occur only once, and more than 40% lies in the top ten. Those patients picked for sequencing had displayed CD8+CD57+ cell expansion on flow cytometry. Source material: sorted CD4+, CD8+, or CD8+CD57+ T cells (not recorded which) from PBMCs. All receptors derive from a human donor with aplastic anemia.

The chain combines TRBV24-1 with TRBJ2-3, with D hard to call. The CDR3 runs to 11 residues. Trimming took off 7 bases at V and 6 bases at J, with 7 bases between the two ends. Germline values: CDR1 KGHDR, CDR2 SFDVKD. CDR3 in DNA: TGTGCCACCAGGGATAGTGATACGCAGTATTTT. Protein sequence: CATRDSDTQYF.

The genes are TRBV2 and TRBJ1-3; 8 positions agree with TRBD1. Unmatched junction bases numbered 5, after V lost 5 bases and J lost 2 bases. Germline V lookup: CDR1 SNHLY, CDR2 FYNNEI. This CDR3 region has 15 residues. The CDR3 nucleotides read TGTGCCAGCAGTTCGACAGGGGTAGCTGGAAACACCATATATTTT. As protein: CASSSTGVAGNTIYF.

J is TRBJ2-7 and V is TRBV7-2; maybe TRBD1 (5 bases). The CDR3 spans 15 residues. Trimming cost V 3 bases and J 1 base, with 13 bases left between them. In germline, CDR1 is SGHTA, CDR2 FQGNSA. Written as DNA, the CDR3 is TGTGCCAGCAGCTTTGGTCAGGGCCCGTCCTACGAGCAGTACTTC. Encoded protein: CASSFGQGPSYEQYF.

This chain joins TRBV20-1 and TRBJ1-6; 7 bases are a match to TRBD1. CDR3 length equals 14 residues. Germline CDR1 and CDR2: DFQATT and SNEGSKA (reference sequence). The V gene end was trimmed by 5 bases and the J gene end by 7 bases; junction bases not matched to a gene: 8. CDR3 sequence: CSAVRQGDNSPLHF. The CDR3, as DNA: TGCAGTGCTGTTCGACAGGGTGACAATTCACCCCTCCACTTT.

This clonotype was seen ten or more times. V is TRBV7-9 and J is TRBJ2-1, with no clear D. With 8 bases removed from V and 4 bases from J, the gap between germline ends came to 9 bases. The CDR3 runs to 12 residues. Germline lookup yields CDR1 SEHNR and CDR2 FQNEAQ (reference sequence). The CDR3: CASLSPYNEQFF. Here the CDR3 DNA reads TGTGCCAGCCTAAGCCCGTACAATGAGCAGTTCTTC.

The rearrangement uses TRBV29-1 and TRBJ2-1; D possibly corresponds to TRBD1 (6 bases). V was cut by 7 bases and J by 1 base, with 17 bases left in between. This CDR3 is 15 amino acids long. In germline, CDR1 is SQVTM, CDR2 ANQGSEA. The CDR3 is CSAERQVLSYNEQFF. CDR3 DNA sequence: TGCAGCGCTGAGAGACAGGTCCTATCCTACAATGAGCAGTTCTTC.

CDR3 coding DNA: TGCAGTGCTAGAGAAGGGGGGTCCTTCTATGGCTACACCTTC. This gives the protein CSAREGGSFYGYTF. The gene calls are TRBV20-1 and TRBJ1-2; a weak D match, TRBD1 (6 bases). The CDR3 runs to 14 residues. V was shortened by 0 bases and J by 4 bases, with 12 bases between the two germline ends. Per germline, CDR1 DFQATT and CDR2 SNEGSKA (reference sequence).

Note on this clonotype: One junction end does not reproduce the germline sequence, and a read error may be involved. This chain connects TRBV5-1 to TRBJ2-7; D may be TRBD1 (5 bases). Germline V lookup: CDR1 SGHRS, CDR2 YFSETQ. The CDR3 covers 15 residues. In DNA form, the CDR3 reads TGTGCCAGCACCTTCGTTTTTCTTTGGGGCAACGAGCAGTACTTC. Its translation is CASTFVFLWGNEQYF. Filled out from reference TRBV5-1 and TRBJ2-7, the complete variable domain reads KAGVTQTPRYLIKTRGQQVTLSCSPISGHRSVSWYQQTPGQGLQFLFEYFSETQRNKGNFPGRFSGRQFSNSRSEMNVSTLELGDSALYLCASTFVFLWGNEQYFGPGTRLTVT.

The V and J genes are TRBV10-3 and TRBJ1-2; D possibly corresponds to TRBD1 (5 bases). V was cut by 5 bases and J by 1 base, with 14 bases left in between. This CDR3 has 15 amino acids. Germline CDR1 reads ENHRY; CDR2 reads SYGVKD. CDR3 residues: CAISHGQRLNYGYTF. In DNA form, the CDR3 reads TGTGCCATCAGTCACGGACAACGGCTTAACTATGGCTACACCTTC.

CDR3: CASSTMTGGLEKLFF. The CDR3, as DNA: TGTGCCAGCAGCACAATGACAGGGGGACTTGAAAAACTGTTTTTT. The rearrangement uses TRBV7-9 and TRBJ1-4; the match to TRBD1 covers 9 bases. CDR3 size: 15 residues. CDR1 is SEHNR, CDR2 FQNEAQ, per germline (reference sequence). The V segment lost 5 bases and the J segment 7 bases; nucleotides outside the gene matches: 8.

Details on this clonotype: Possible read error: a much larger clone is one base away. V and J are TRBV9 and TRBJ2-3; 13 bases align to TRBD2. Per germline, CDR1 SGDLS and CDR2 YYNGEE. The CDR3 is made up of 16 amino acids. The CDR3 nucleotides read TGTGCCTGCAGCCCGGGACTAGCGGGGAGCACAGATACGCAGTATTTT. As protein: CACSPGLAGSTDTQYF.

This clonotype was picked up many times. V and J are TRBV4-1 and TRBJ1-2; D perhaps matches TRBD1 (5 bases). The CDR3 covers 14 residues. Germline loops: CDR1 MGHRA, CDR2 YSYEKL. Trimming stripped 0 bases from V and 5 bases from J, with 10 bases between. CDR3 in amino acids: CASSQDPGGYGYTF. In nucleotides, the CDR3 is TGCGCCAGCAGCCAAGACCCCGGGGGGTATGGCTACACCTTC.

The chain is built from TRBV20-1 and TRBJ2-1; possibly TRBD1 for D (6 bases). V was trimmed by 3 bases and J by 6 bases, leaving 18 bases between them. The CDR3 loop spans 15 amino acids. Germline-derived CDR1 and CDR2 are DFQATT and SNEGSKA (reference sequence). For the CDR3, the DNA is TGCAGTGCTAGTCTGAGGGGGACCCCCCCCAATGAGCAGTTCTTC. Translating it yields CSASLRGTPPNEQFF.

CDR3 sequence: CATSAGRDGYEQYF. CDR3 in DNA: TGTGCCACCAGTGCTGGGCGGGATGGGTACGAGCAGTACTTC. V gene TRBV24-1 combines with J gene TRBJ2-7, with a possible D match to TRBD2 (6 bases). CDR3 length equals 14 residues. Per the germline V gene, CDR1 is KGHDR and CDR2 is SFDVKD. V was cut by 5 bases and J by 4 bases, with 14 bases left in between.

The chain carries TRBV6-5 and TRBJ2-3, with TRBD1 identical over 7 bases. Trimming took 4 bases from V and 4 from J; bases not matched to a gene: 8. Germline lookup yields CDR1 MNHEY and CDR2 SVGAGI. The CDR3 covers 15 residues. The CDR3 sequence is CASSSDRVVPDTQYF. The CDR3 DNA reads TGTGCCAGCAGTTCAGACAGGGTGGTCCCAGATACGCAGTATTTT.

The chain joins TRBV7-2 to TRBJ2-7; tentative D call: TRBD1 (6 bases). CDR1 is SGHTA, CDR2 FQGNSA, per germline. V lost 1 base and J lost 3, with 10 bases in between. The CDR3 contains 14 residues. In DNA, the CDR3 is TGTGCCAGCAGCTTAGTGACAGGCAACTACGAGCAGTACTTC. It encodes CASSLVTGNYEQYF.

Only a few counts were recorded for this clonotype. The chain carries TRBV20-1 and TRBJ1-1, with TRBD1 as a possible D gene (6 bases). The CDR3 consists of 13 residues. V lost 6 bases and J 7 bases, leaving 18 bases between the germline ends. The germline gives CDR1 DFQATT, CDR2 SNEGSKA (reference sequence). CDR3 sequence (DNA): TGCAGTGCAAAGTACCAGGGGTGGGGTGAAGCTTTCTTT. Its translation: CSAKYQGWGEAFF.

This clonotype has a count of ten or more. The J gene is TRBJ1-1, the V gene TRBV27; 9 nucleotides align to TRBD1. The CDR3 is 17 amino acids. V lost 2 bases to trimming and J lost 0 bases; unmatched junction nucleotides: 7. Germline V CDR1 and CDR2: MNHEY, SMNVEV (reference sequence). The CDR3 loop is CASSLTQGTGLNTEAFF. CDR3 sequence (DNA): TGTGCCAGCAGTTTAACGCAGGGGACAGGGCTGAACACTGAAGCTTTCTTT.